These 24 T cell receptor delta chains were all obtained from the same sample, sequenced in a study of γδ T cells in repeated Plasmodium falciparum infection. TCRdb re-processed the multiplex PCR reads via CATT. The sample holds 85,000 to 95,000 delta-chain clones, over 1.1% seen once. Gammadelta T cells were flow-sorted from PBMC into Vgamma9/Vdelta2+ and Vdelta2-negative populations for bulk analysis. The sample taken for sequencing was gamma-delta T cells from blood. The source is a pool of human donors (malaria-infected and uninfected, not separated).

This clone was seen at least ten times. This chain connects TRAV38-2/DV8 to TRDJ1, with 12 bases fitting TRDD3. Germline V gene sequence: CDR1 TSESDYY, CDR2 QEAYKQQN. Unmatched junction bases numbered 22, after V lost 4 bases and J lost 0 bases. The CDR3 sequence is 22 residues long. CDR3 sequence reads: CAYRAFLRVSWGIRGYTDKLIF. CDR3 bases: TGTGCTTATAGGGCCTTCCTTCGTGTCAGCTGGGGGATACGTGGATACACCGATAAACTCATCTTT.

This clone appeared a few times. This sequence is one base from a far larger clone and is likely a read error. The sample has other DNA sequences that encode this CDR3 too. No J gene was named, though the V gene is TRDV2; TRDD3 was called by the table and not checked on the DNA. CDR1 is GEAIGNYY and CDR2 is EKD in the germline V gene. The CDR3 contains 21 residues. CDR3 sequence reads: CACDTRPSYVLGASYTDKLIF. The CDR3, as DNA: TGTGCCTGTGACACCCGGCCTTCGTACGTACTGGGGGCCTCGTACACCGATAAGCTCATCTTT.

By proportion, this clone is medium-sized (0.01 to 0.1%). Within the sample, other DNA sequences also encode this same CDR3. The V call is TRDV1, the J call TRDJ1, with 8 positions matching TRDD2. This CDR3 spans 18 amino acids. Germline V gives CDR1 TSWWSYY, CDR2 QGS. V gave up 7 bases and J gave up 9 bases; unmatched junction bases: 25. CDR3 coding DNA: TGTGCTCTTGCCGTCGGGCTTCCTACTCCCCTACCCCTAGAACAACTCATCTTT. As protein: CALAVGLPTPLPLEQLIF.

This clone was observed many times. TCRdb shows a much larger clone's protein in place of this DNA's translation, and the two differ at residue 5, likely through a read error; the protein shown is translated from the DNA. Other DNA sequences in this specimen translate into the identical CDR3. The gene calls are TRDV2 and TRDJ1; 9 positions agree with TRDD3. V dropped 3 bases and J dropped 3; count of bases not matched to a gene: 7. The CDR3 has 15 amino acids. Germline lookup yields CDR1 GEAIGNYY and CDR2 EKD. The CDR3 region is CACDAVGDRADKLIF. In DNA form, the CDR3 reads TGTGCCTGTGACGCCGTGGGGGATAGGGCCGATAAACTCATCTTT.

As concerns this clone: This DNA's translation and the protein TCRdb lists, from a much larger clone, do not match at residue 5, likely due to a read error; the protein shown is translated from the DNA. This chain connects TRDV2 to TRDJ1; D is uncertain. Since TCRdb gives no J gene, matching the DNA to germline was used here to assign it. The V end lost 3 bases, the J end lost 0 bases, and 16 bases lay between the germline ends. CDR3 size: 16 residues. Germline values: CDR1 GEAIGNYY, CDR2 EKD. The CDR3 DNA reads as TGTGCCTGTGACCCCCTGGATTACGCGTACACCGATAAACTCATCTTT. Its protein is CACDPLDYAYTDKLIF.

This clone was counted at least ten times. The chain has TRDV1 and TRDJ1, with D possibly being TRDD3 (7 bases). The CDR3 covers 23 residues. Germline values: CDR1 TSWWSYY, CDR2 QGS. Trimming pared 6 bases from V and 0 bases from J, leaving 38 bases between. In nucleotides, the CDR3 is TGTGCTCTTGGCAGGATCGTTCCTAAGTGGGGCCGGATGATGGGGGGATACACCGATAAACTCATCTTT. Protein product: CALGRIVPKWGRMMGGYTDKLIF.

This clone was seen repeatedly, ten times or more. The V and J genes are TRDV1 and TRDJ1, with 9 nucleotides matching TRDD3. Losses at the gene ends were 5 bases for V and 0 bases for J; bases not matched to a gene: 25. The CDR3 is 22 residues long. Germline V CDR1 and CDR2: TSWWSYY, QGS. The DNA of the CDR3 is TGTGCTCTTGGGAGCCCCTTTCGGATGGCCGGGGGATACAAAAGACACACCGATAAACTCATCTTT. It is translated as CALGSPFRMAGGYKRHTDKLIF.

This clone was picked up many times. A far bigger clonotype differs at one base, so this is likely a read error. Within the sample, other DNA sequences also encode this same CDR3. The chain joins TRDV2 to TRDJ1; 8 bases fit TRDD3. Germline CDR1 is GEAIGNYY and CDR2 is EKD. The CDR3 loop spans 19 amino acids. CDR3 in amino acids: CACDTVGDPPRRRTDKLIF. The CDR3 region has the DNA TGCGCCTGTGACACCGTGGGGGATCCCCCTCGGAGGAGGACCGATAAACTCATCTTT.

This clone was recorded a few times. The mismatch at residue 5 between this DNA's translation and the TCRdb protein of a much larger clone likely reflects a read error; the protein shown is translated from the DNA. V and J are TRDV3 and TRDJ1, with 9 bases that match TRDD3. This CDR3 is built from 16 residues. In germline, CDR1 is TVYSNPD, CDR2 GDNSRS (reference sequence). V was clipped by 5 bases and J by 5 bases; unmatched bases: 18. DNA for the CDR3: TGTGCCGTTTTTGTACTTCGGGGGGATACCCTTGATAAACTCATCTTT. Translated, it gives CAVFVLRGDTLDKLIF.

This clone was observed a few times. The protein TCRdb gives is from a much larger clone and does not agree with this DNA's translation at residue 7, likely a read error; the protein shown here comes from the DNA. This chain connects TRDV3 to TRDJ2, with D hard to call. TCRdb offers no J gene call, so here the DNA was matched to germline to obtain one. V lost 1 base to trimming and J lost 3 bases, with 15 bases between them. CDR3 length: 15 amino acids. Germline CDR1 is TVYSNPD and CDR2 is GDNSRS (reference sequence). The CDR3 here is CAFTRVNRLTAQLFF. CDR3 nucleotide sequence: TGTGCCTTTACTCGGGTCAACCGACTGACAGCACAACTCTTCTTT.

Comment on this clone: The protein recorded in TCRdb matches a much larger clone and deviates from this DNA's translation at residue 2, suggesting a read error; the protein here is obtained by translating the DNA. J is TRDJ4 and V is TRDV1; 12 bases map to TRDD3. Per germline, CDR1 TSWWSYY and CDR2 QGS. The CDR3 is 20 residues long. For the CDR3, the DNA is TGTTCTCTTGGGGAACTATCTTACCCCTGGGGGATACGTGATTCCAGACCCCTGATCTTT. Translating gives CSLGELSYPWGIRDSRPLIF.

With respect to this clone: The protein recorded in TCRdb matches a much larger clone and deviates from this DNA's translation at residue 15, suggesting a read error; the protein here is obtained by translating the DNA. The rearrangement uses TRDV1 and TRDJ1; TRDD3 agrees at 12 bases. TCRdb lists no J gene, so it was determined here by aligning the DNA to germline. The CDR3 extends over 21 amino acids. V shed 1 base and J 3 bases; nucleotides not matched to a gene: 18. Germline V gives CDR1 TSWWSYY, CDR2 QGS. The CDR3 DNA follows: TGTGCTCTTGGGGAACGCGTTCCCGTACTGGGGGATACCAGTGAGCCCGATAAACTCATCTTT. Protein product: CALGERVPVLGDTSEPDKLIF.

This clone has just a few counts. This may be a read error, as it is one base from a much larger clone. Other DNA sequences within the sample encode an identical CDR3. The V call is TRDV1, the J call TRDJ1, with a tentative D call TRDD3 (5 bases). CDR3 length equals 22 residues. Germline CDR1 TSWWSYY, CDR2 QGS. CDR3 nucleotides: TGCGCTCTTGGGGAACGGGATTACCACCGCCCTGGGTATGGCCCCAGAGCCGATAAACTCATCTTT. It is translated as CALGERDYHRPGYGPRADKLIF.

Notes on this clone: The protein recorded in TCRdb matches a much larger clone and deviates from this DNA's translation at residue 15, suggesting a read error; the protein here is obtained by translating the DNA. The V and J genes are TRDV1 and TRDJ1; tentatively, D is TRDD3 (9 bases). TCRdb records no J gene; here it was assigned by comparing the DNA to germline. The CDR3 has 21 residues. Trimming stripped 4 bases from V and 0 bases from J, with 30 bases between. Germline CDR1 and CDR2: TSWWSYY and QGS. For the CDR3, the DNA is TGTGCTCTTGGGGGGGCCTTCCTAAGCCGTACTGGGGGAAAGCACACCGATAAACTCATCTTT. Its translation is CALGGAFLSRTGGKHTDKLIF.

This clone has more than one count but fewer than ten. It differs at one base from a far larger clone, so likely a read error. Other DNA sequences of this sample code for an identical CDR3. The chain couples TRDV1 to TRDJ1; the match to TRDD3 covers 9 bases. Germline assignment: CDR1 TSWWSYY and CDR2 QGS. CDR3 length equals 15 residues. The CDR3 DNA is TGTGCTCTGGGGGAAGGCCTTCCGGGGGATACTCGGCTCATCTTT. Amino acid sequence: CALGEGLPGDTRLIF.

This clone was recorded a few times. This likely traces to a read error, being one base from a far larger clone. The sample contains more than one DNA sequence encoding this CDR3. This chain connects TRDV2 to TRDJ1, with D tentatively TRDD3 (5 bases). Germline CDR1 is GEAIGNYY and CDR2 is EKD. The CDR3 spans 16 residues. Here the CDR3 reads CACETMGSRSSDKLIF. The CDR3 DNA sequence: TGTGCCTGTGAAACTATGGGGTCCCGGTCATCCGATAAGCTCATCTTT.

In its sample, this clone was seen a few times. This likely came from a read error, as a far larger clone is one base away. At the DNA level, this CDR3 is encoded by other sequences in the same sample as well. The rearrangement joins TRDV2 to TRDJ1; 8 bases align to TRDD3. CDR3 size: 25 residues. Germline values: CDR1 GEAIGNYY, CDR2 EKD. The CDR3 nucleotides are TGTGCCTGTGACGGCGCGGTCCTACCGACCCGGCTGGGGGACGAATACAGTCCGTACACCGATAAGCTCATCTTT. This sequence encodes CACDGAVLPTRLGDEYSPYTDKLIF.

As concerns this clone: TCRdb has a much larger clone's protein, which differs at residue 9 from the translation of this DNA, likely because of a read error; what is shown is the protein translated from the DNA. This rearrangement joins TRDV3 to TRDJ1; D possibly corresponds to TRDD3 (5 bases). Germline loops: CDR1 TVYSNPD, CDR2 GDNSRS (reference sequence). This CDR3 has 11 amino acids. Trimming stripped 2 bases from V and 13 bases from J, with 17 bases between. The CDR3 DNA sequence: TGTGCCTTTTCCTCGAGGGGGTTCCACATCTTT. It specifies CAFSSRGFHIF.

A note on this clone: The protein TCRdb gives is from a much larger clone and does not agree with this DNA's translation at residues 8 and 17, likely a read error; the protein shown here comes from the DNA. This sequence joins TRDV2 and TRDJ1; 10 nucleotides align to TRDD3. Germline V gene data show CDR1 as GEAIGNYY and CDR2 as EKD. There are 19 residues in the CDR3. The CDR3 region has the DNA TGTGCCTGTGACTCAATGCCCAGTACTGGGGGATCCAACACCGATAAACCCATCTTT. Its translation is CACDSMPSTGGSNTDKPIF.

This clone was detected only a few times. The protein held in TCRdb is that of a much larger clone and does not match this DNA's translation at residue 12, likely because of a read error; the protein shown is translated from the DNA. The chain uses TRDV2 and TRDJ1, with TRDD3 identical over 7 bases. TCRdb leaves out the J gene; it was filled in here by matching the DNA to germline. Germline loops: CDR1 GEAIGNYY, CDR2 EKD. The CDR3 runs 16 residues. The CDR3 here is CACDPLLGTYTGKLIF. The CDR3 DNA sequence: TGTGCCTGTGATCCCTTACTGGGGACGTACACCGGTAAACTCATCTTT.

This clone was seen only a few times. TCRdb has a much larger clone's protein, which differs at residue 11 from the translation of this DNA, likely because of a read error; what is shown is the protein translated from the DNA. The chain combines TRDV1 with TRDJ1; D might be TRDD3 (6 bases). In the absence of a J gene in TCRdb, the DNA was matched to germline to assign it here. Germline lookup yields CDR1 TSWWSYY and CDR2 QGS. The CDR3 is made up of 22 amino acids. Trimming pared 3 bases from V and 4 bases from J, leaving 36 bases between. The CDR3: CALGEATRWGVCCPLTGDKLIF. CDR3 nucleotide sequence: TGTGCTCTTGGGGAGGCTACGAGGTGGGGGGTTTGCTGCCCGTTGACTGGCGATAAACTCATCTTT.

This clone came up a few times. Because the CDR3's place on the DNA is in doubt, the DNA is left out and the CDR3 is given as listed by TCRdb. The J gene has no call, while the V gene is TRAV29/DV5; TRDD3, the table's D call, lacks a check against the DNA. Germline V gene lookup returns CDR1 NSMFDY and CDR2 ISSIKDK. The CDR3 comprises 20 residues, both ends counted. CDR3: CSVLLCSKREIGGISDKLIF.

The sample holds a few counts of this clone. A read error likely explains why the TCRdb protein, taken from a much larger clone, differs from this DNA's translation at residue 17; the protein shown is translated from the DNA. The CDR3 bases are TGTGCTCTTGGGGAACTCCCCCCCAGGCGTGGGGGGGCAACCGATAAACCCATCTTT. It encodes CALGELPPRRGGATDKPIF. The chain has TRDV1 and TRDJ1, with D possibly TRDD3 on 6 matching bases. Germline-derived CDR1 and CDR2 are TSWWSYY and QGS. The CDR3 is 19 residues long.

This clone has ten or more counts. TCRdb lists the protein of a much larger clone for this DNA, which differs at residue 6, so this is likely a read error; the protein given here is translated from the DNA itself. The gene calls are TRDV2 and TRDJ3; D remains ambiguous. No J segment appears in TCRdb, so it was assigned here by matching the sequence to germline. CDR1 is GEAIGNYY, CDR2 EKD, per germline. V lost 0 bases and J 5 bases, leaving 1 base between the germline ends. The CDR3 runs to 13 residues. CDR3 sequence: CACDTRDTRQMFF. CDR3 DNA: TGTGCCTGTGACACCCGGGACACCCGACAGATGTTTTTC.